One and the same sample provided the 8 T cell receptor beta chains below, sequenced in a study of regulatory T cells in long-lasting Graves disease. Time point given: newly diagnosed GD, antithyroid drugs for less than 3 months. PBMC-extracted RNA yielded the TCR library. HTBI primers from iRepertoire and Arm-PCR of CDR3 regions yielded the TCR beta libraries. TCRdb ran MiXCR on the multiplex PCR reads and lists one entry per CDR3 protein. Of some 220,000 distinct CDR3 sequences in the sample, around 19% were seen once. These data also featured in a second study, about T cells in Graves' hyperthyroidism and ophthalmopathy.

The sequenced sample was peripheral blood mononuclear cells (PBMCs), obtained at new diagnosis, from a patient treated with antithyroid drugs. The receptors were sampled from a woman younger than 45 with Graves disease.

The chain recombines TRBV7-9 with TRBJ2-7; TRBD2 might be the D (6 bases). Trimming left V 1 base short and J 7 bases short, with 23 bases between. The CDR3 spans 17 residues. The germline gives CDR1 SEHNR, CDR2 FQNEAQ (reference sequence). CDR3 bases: TGTGCCAGCAGCTTAGGGAGGGACCTAACTACAACGGGGGAGCAGTACTTC. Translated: CASSLGRDLTTTGEQYF.

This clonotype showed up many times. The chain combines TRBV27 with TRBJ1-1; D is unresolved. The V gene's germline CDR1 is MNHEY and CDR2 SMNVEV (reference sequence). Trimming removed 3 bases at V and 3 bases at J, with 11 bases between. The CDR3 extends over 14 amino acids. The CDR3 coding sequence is TGTGCCAGCAGTTTTCTCCCGTGGGACACTGAAGCTTTCTTT. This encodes CASSFLPWDTEAFF.

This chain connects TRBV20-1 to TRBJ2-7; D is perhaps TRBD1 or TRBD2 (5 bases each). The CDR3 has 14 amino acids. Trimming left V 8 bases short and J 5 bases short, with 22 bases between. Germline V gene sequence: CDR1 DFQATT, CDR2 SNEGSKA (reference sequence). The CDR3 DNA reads TGCAGTATGCACAGGACTGACTTGGGGAACGAGCAGTACTTC. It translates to CSMHRTDLGNEQYF.

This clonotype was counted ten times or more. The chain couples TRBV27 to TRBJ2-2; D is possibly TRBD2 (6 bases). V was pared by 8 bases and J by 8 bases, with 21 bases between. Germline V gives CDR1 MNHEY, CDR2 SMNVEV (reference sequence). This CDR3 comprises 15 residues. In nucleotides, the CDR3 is TGTGCCAGCGGGGCGAGGCGCGGAGGGTGGGGGGAGCTGTTTTTT. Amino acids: CASGARRGGWGELFF.

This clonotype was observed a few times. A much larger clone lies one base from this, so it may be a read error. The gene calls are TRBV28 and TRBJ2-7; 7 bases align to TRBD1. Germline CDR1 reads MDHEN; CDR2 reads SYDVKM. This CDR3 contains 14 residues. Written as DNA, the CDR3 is TGTGCCAGCATTAACCAGGGGGTAGCTCACGAGCGGTACTTC. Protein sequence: CASINQGVAHERYF.

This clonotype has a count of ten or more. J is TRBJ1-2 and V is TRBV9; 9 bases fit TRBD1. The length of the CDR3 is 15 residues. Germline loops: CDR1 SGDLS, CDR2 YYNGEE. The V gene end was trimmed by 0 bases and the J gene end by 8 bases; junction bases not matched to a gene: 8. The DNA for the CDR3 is TGTGCCAGCAGCGTAGACGGGACAGGGCTAGAGGGCTACACCTTC. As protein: CASSVDGTGLEGYTF.

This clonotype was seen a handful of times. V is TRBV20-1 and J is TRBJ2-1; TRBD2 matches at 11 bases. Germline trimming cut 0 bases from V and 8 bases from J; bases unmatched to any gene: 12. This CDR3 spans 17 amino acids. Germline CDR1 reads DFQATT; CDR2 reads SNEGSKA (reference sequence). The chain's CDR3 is CSARDLISGGARDEQFF. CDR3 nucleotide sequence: TGCAGTGCTAGAGATCTGATTAGCGGGGGGGCAAGGGATGAGCAGTTCTTC.

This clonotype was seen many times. CDR3 bases: TGTGCCAGCAGCGTAGATGGGAAGGGGGGCTACACCTTC. Its translation is CASSVDGKGGYTF. This sequence joins TRBV9 and TRBJ1-2; D is possibly TRBD1 (5 bases). The V and J ends lost 0 bases and 8 bases respectively, with 11 bases between them. There are 13 residues in the CDR3. Germline CDR1 SGDLS, CDR2 YYNGEE.